The 24 T cell receptor beta chains in this list originate from one sample, sequenced in a study of shared clonotypes between healthy human individuals. Using immunoSEQ multiplex PCR, the repertoire was profiled, and TCRdb retains in-frame clones only, with some absent. The sample lists millions of clones, about 92% occurring once. Specimen: naive CD4+ T cells from PBMCs. Subset defined: CD45RA+ positively selected. Every receptor here comes from a man younger than 35 in good health. Some clones in this sample may be carry-over from other donors' samples.

The chain combines TRBV5-1 with TRBJ2-1; D is possibly TRBD2 (6 bases). This CDR3 has 15 residues. The V gene lost 4 bases and the J gene lost 8 bases, with 19 bases spanning the gap. Germline CDR1 is SGHRS and CDR2 is YFSETQ. The CDR3 DNA follows: TGCGCCAGCAGCCCGGAACCGCGGACTACACATGAGCAGTTCTTC. This codes for CASSPEPRTTHEQFF.

This rearrangement joins TRBV11-2 to TRBJ2-7; 7 bases match TRBD2. Germline CDR1 SGHAT, CDR2 FQNNGV. Trimming took 5 bases from V and 3 from J; bases not matched to a gene: 13. CDR3 length: 16 residues. The CDR3 loop is CASSQLAAKPNYEQYF. CDR3 DNA: TGTGCCAGCAGCCAGCTAGCGGCCAAACCCAACTACGAGCAGTACTTC.

The CDR3: CASSSLRDRGNTEAFF. The CDR3 DNA sequence: TGTGCCAGCAGTTCTCTCCGGGACAGGGGGAACACTGAAGCTTTCTTT. The chain employs TRBV27 and TRBJ1-1; 10 bases map to TRBD1. V shed 4 bases and J 1 base; nucleotides not matched to a gene: 6. Per germline, CDR1 MNHEY and CDR2 SMNVEV (reference sequence). The CDR3 runs 16 residues.

The chain has TRBV5-4 and TRBJ2-7; 9 nucleotides agree with TRBD1. The CDR3 is 15 residues long. V trimming: 4 bases; J trimming: 2 bases; junction bases outside the gene matches: 7. Germline assignment: CDR1 SGHNT and CDR2 YYREEE (reference sequence). The CDR3 loop is CASSNRRQGAYEQYF. The CDR3, as DNA: TGTGCCAGCAGCAACCGCAGACAGGGGGCCTACGAGCAGTACTTC.

The chain links TRBV13 to TRBJ2-5; no definite D call. Trimming left V 1 base short and J 7 bases short, with 7 bases between. Per the germline V gene, CDR1 is PRHDT and CDR2 is FYEKMQ (reference sequence). The CDR3 is 12 amino acids. The CDR3, as DNA: TGTGCCAGCAGCTTAGCTCTTGGGACCCAGTACTTC. It yields the protein CASSLALGTQYF. Full variable domain (rest looked up from reference TRBV13 and TRBJ2-5): AAGVIQSPRHLIKEKRETATLKCYPIPRHDTVYWYQQGPGQDPQFLISFYEKMQSDKGSIPDRFSAQQFSDYHSELNMSSLELGDSALYFCASSLALGTQYFGPGTRLLVL.

This clone appeared a single time. The chain joins TRBV11-2 to TRBJ2-5; D perhaps matches TRBD1 (6 bases). This CDR3 contains 14 residues. CDR1 and CDR2 from the germline V gene are SGHAT and FQNNGV. Deletions cut 6 bases from V and 0 bases from J, with 11 bases between. The CDR3 region is CASSRAGDQETQYF. CDR3 nucleotides: TGTGCCAGCAGTCGTGCAGGGGACCAAGAGACCCAGTACTTC.

This chain connects TRBV15 to TRBJ2-2, with D hard to call. Trimming removed 4 bases from V and 1 base from J, with 10 bases in between. Germline V gene lookup returns CDR1 LNHNV and CDR2 YYDKDF (reference sequence). The CDR3 covers 15 residues. The CDR3 DNA follows: TGTGCCACCAGCACCGCCTACCGGAACACCGGGGAGCTGTTTTTT. Translating it yields CATSTAYRNTGELFF.

Concerning this clone: Other nucleotide sequences in the sample specify the same CDR3. This chain uses TRBV20-1 with TRBJ2-5; 7 nucleotides line up with TRBD1. Looked up from germline, CDR1 is DFQATT and CDR2 is SNEGSKA (reference sequence). The CDR3 covers 11 residues. V shed 6 bases and J 4 bases; nucleotides not matched to a gene: 2. This CDR3 reads CSAYRGETQYF. The CDR3 coding sequence is TGCAGTGCGTACAGGGGAGAGACCCAGTACTTC.

The V gene is TRBV19, the J gene TRBJ1-2; 8 bases fit TRBD1. Germline V gives CDR1 LNHDA, CDR2 SQIVND (reference sequence). The CDR3 loop spans 16 amino acids. V trimming: 1 base; J trimming: 2 bases; junction bases outside the gene matches: 6. The CDR3 region has the DNA TGTGCCAGTAGTATAGGAGGGCAGGGGGCGAACTATGGCTACACCTTC. It is translated as CASSIGGQGANYGYTF.

V is TRBV2 and J is TRBJ2-7; D is undetermined. Germline V gene data show CDR1 as SNHLY and CDR2 as FYNNEI. The V gene lost 4 bases and the J gene lost 0 bases, with 10 bases spanning the gap. The length of the CDR3 is 14 residues. The CDR3 reads CASSVAPISYEQYF. In DNA, the CDR3 is TGTGCCAGCAGTGTAGCACCGATCTCCTACGAGCAGTACTTC.

V and J are TRBV9 and TRBJ2-7; 8 nucleotides agree with TRBD2. V shed 0 bases and J 5 bases; nucleotides not matched to a gene: 7. The CDR3 length is 15 residues. CDR1 is SGDLS and CDR2 is YYNGEE in the germline V gene. The chain's CDR3 is CASSVAGSGTHEQYF. The CDR3 DNA follows: TGTGCCAGCAGCGTAGCCGGTAGCGGGACCCACGAGCAGTACTTC.

This sequence joins TRBV5-4 and TRBJ2-1, with D unresolved. The germline V and J ends were trimmed by 0 bases and 0 bases, with 13 bases remaining between them. The germline CDR1 and CDR2 sequences are SGHNT and YYREEE (reference sequence). This CDR3 spans 17 amino acids. Here the CDR3 reads CASSLGTALTSYNEQFF. The DNA for the CDR3 is TGTGCCAGCAGCTTGGGAACGGCGTTGACCTCCTACAATGAGCAGTTCTTC.

The V call is TRBV2, the J call TRBJ2-5; 9 positions match TRBD2. The CDR3 sequence is 15 residues long. V trimming: 0 bases; J trimming: 6 bases; junction bases outside the gene matches: 5. CDR1 is SNHLY and CDR2 is FYNNEI in the germline V gene. The CDR3 coding sequence is TGTGCCAGCAGTGAAGCAGGAGCGGGAGGACAGACCCAGTACTTC. Translation gives CASSEAGAGGQTQYF.

The rearrangement joins TRBV18 to TRBJ2-7, with D perhaps matching TRBD1 (6 bases). V was pared by 3 bases and J by 6 bases, with 18 bases between. The CDR3 runs 15 residues. Germline V gene sequence: CDR1 KGHSH, CDR2 LQKENI. The CDR3 here is CASSPGINRALEQYF. The CDR3 nucleotides are TGTGCCAGCTCACCCGGTATAAACAGGGCGCTCGAGCAGTACTTC.

The chain links TRBV7-9 to TRBJ2-5, with D maybe TRBD2 (5 bases). CDR1 and CDR2 from the germline V gene are SEHNR and FQNEAQ (reference sequence). The CDR3 consists of 14 residues. With 2 bases removed from V and 1 base from J, the gap between germline ends came to 8 bases. The CDR3 protein is CASSLRETQETQYF. In nucleotides, the CDR3 is TGTGCCAGCAGCTTACGGGAAACCCAAGAGACCCAGTACTTC.

V gene TRBV5-1 combines with J gene TRBJ1-1; D is unclear. CDR1 and CDR2 from the germline V gene are SGHRS and YFSETQ. V was shortened by 0 bases and J by 1 base, with 13 bases between the two germline ends. The CDR3 length is 16 residues. CDR3 DNA sequence: TGCGCCAGCAGCTTGGCCAATTCGTATTCGAACACTGAAGCTTTCTTT. Translating gives CASSLANSYSNTEAFF.

The rearrangement joins TRBV5-8 to TRBJ2-7, with D unclear. CDR1 and CDR2 from the germline V gene are SGHTS and YDEGEE. Trimming took off 0 bases at V and 6 bases at J, with 7 bases between the two ends. The CDR3 runs 12 residues. The CDR3 loop is CASSLEWVEQYF. The DNA for the CDR3 is TGTGCCAGCAGCTTGGAATGGGTCGAGCAGTACTTC.

About this clone: At the DNA level, this CDR3 is encoded by other sequences in the same sample as well. V is TRBV29-1 and J is TRBJ2-3; 8 positions agree with TRBD1. Germline V gene lookup returns CDR1 SQVTM and CDR2 ANQGSEA. CDR3 size: 12 residues. V lost 6 bases, J lost 4 bases, and 3 bases stayed unmatched. The CDR3 nucleotides read TGCAGCGTCTTACAGGGGGCAGATACGCAGTATTTT. Residues: CSVLQGADTQYF.

V and J are TRBV18 and TRBJ1-1; no clear D. The germline CDR1 and CDR2 sequences are KGHSH and LQKENI. The CDR3 length is 15 residues. The V end lost 3 bases, the J end lost 1 base, and 12 bases lay between the germline ends. As DNA, the CDR3 is TGTGCCAGCTCACCGTATCGGGGTGAGAACACTGAAGCTTTCTTT. Its protein is CASSPYRGENTEAFF.

The chain joins TRBV5-1 to TRBJ2-7; 10 nucleotides agree with TRBD2. This CDR3 is 15 amino acids long. From germline, CDR1 is SGHRS and CDR2 YFSETQ. V lost 4 bases to trimming and J lost 3 bases; unmatched junction nucleotides: 7. The CDR3 region has the DNA TGCGCCAGCAGCCGTCGGACTAGCGGCCTCTACGAGCAGTACTTC. It is translated as CASSRRTSGLYEQYF. Drawing the rest from reference TRBV5-1 and TRBJ2-7, the complete variable domain is KAGVTQTPRYLIKTRGQQVTLSCSPISGHRSVSWYQQTPGQGLQFLFEYFSETQRNKGNFPGRFSGRQFSNSRSEMNVSTLELGDSALYLCASSRRTSGLYEQYFGPGTRLTVT.

V is TRBV11-2 and J is TRBJ2-1; 7 nucleotides match TRBD1. In germline, CDR1 is SGHAT, CDR2 FQNNGV. The ends lost 5 bases at V and 8 bases at J; junction bases unmatched: 12. The CDR3 runs to 15 residues. CDR3 sequence (DNA): TGTGCCAGCAGCCGCGACAGGGCAGTTTTTGATGAGCAGTTCTTC. It translates to CASSRDRAVFDEQFF.

The chain uses TRBV28 and TRBJ2-7; D is possibly TRBD1 or TRBD2 (6 bases each). Germline CDR1 is MDHEN and CDR2 is SYDVKM. V was cut by 7 bases and J by 6 bases, with 19 bases left in between. The CDR3 extends over 14 amino acids. CDR3 DNA sequence: TGTGCCAGCAATGCCCCGGGGGCCAGAAGCGAGCAGTACTTC. It translates to CASNAPGARSEQYF.

The chain is built from TRBV21-1 and TRBJ2-7; the table names TRBD2, a call not compared with the DNA. TRBV21-1 is an annotated pseudogene. The length of the CDR3 is 16 residues. As DNA, the CDR3 is TGTGCCAGCAGCAAAGCGCGGGCGGGAGGGTCCTACGAGCAGTACTTC. This codes for CASSKARAGGSYEQYF.

The gene calls are TRBV27 and TRBJ2-1; 10 bases line up with TRBD2. Losses at the gene ends were 4 bases for V and 7 bases for J; bases not matched to a gene: 7. Looked up from germline, CDR1 is MNHEY and CDR2 is SMNVEV (reference sequence). The CDR3 runs 15 residues. The CDR3 region is CASSSASGSGNEQFF. DNA for the CDR3: TGTGCCAGCAGTTCGGCTAGCGGGAGTGGAAATGAGCAGTTCTTC.